This T cell receptor (beta chain) was identified in a study of blood T cell repertoires in COVID-19. Assay: immunoSEQ multiplex PCR; the TCRdb copy retains only in-frame clones and omits some. This repertoire shows around 200,000 clones, 70% to 90% found once; its top ten account for 10% to 11%. The CDR3 is made up of 16 amino acids. The junction had 12 bases not matched to a gene; V was cut back by 7 bases and J by 7 bases. Looked up from germline, CDR1 is MNHEY and CDR2 is SVGEGT. The receptor was isolated from a human donor with active or convalescent COVID-19. The donor label of this sample is uncertain. The J gene is TRBJ1-5, the V gene TRBV6-2 or TRBV6-3; 11 nucleotides agree with TRBD1. The material sequenced was peripheral blood. The CDR3 DNA sequence: TGTGCCAGCACCCCGGACAGGGGGCGCTTTGGGCAGCCCCAGCATTTT. It translates to CASTPDRGRFGQPQHF.